Following are 32 T cell receptor beta chains from one sample sequenced in a study of cytotoxic CD8 clonotypes in ibrutinib-treated CLL. Only in-frame clones appear in the TCRdb table, and some are missing; sequencing was by immunoSEQ multiplex PCR. Of 110,000 to 150,000 clones in the sample, 76% are singletons; the top ten hold about 5%. The material sequenced was PBMCs, taken after 24 months of ibrutinib treatment. Receptors originate from a human donor with chronic lymphocytic leukemia.

The chain links TRBV5-6 to TRBJ2-7; TRBD1 or TRBD2 may be the D gene (5 bases each). There are 13 residues in the CDR3. Germline V gene data show CDR1 as SGHDT and CDR2 as YYEEEE. V lost 2 bases to trimming and J lost 5 bases, with 11 bases between them. CDR3 DNA sequence: TGTGCCAGCAGCTTTGGGGCCGGGGACGAGCAGTACTTC. Amino acids: CASSFGAGDEQYF.

The gene calls are TRBV12-5 and TRBJ1-1; D is unclear. V was clipped by 3 bases and J by 0 bases, with 8 bases between them. CDR1 is LGHNT and CDR2 is FRNRAP in the germline V gene. The CDR3 runs 14 residues. DNA for the CDR3: TGTGCTAGTGGTTTCGGCAGTTTGAACACTGAAGCTTTCTTT. It translates to CASGFGSLNTEAFF. Using reference TRBV12-5 and TRBJ1-1 for the parts outside the CDR3, the full variable domain is DARVTQTPRHKVTEMGQEVTMRCQPILGHNTVFWYRQTMMQGLELLAYFRNRAPLDDSGMPKDRFSAEMPDATLATLKIQPSEPRDSAVYFCASGFGSLNTEAFFGQGTRLTVV.

The chain joins TRBV9 to TRBJ1-2; D unresolved. Germline CDR1 and CDR2: SGDLS and YYNGEE. Deletions cut 0 bases from V and 4 bases from J, with 4 bases between. The CDR3 has 12 residues. The DNA of the CDR3 is TGTGCCAGCAGCGTAGCCGGCTATGGCTACACCTTC. Residues: CASSVAGYGYTF. The full variable domain, completed using reference TRBV9 and TRBJ1-2, is DSGVTQTPKHLITATGQRVTLRCSPRSGDLSVYWYQQSLDQGLQFLIQYYNGEERAKGNILERFSAQQFPDLHSELNLSSLELGDSALYFCASSVAGYGYTFGSGTRLTVV.

The gene calls are TRBV6-5 and TRBJ1-4; weak D call: TRBD1 (5 bases). Germline CDR1 is MNHEY and CDR2 is SVGAGI. The CDR3 covers 15 residues. V lost 6 bases, J lost 5 bases, and 16 bases lay in between. The DNA for the CDR3 is TGTGCCAGCAGGCTCGTGGGGACGTCCAATGAAAAACTGTTTTTT. Its translation: CASRLVGTSNEKLFF.

CDR3 sequence reads: CASSANLGPPGGYTF. The CDR3 bases are TGTGCCAGCAGCGCGAATCTCGGACCTCCGGGTGGCTACACCTTC. The chain recombines TRBV9 with TRBJ1-2; D unclear. V was cut by 3 bases and J by 7 bases, with 19 bases left in between. The CDR3 has 15 amino acids. The germline V gene has CDR1 SGDLS and CDR2 YYNGEE.

This clone appeared many times. The chain carries TRBV5-6 and TRBJ2-1; 13 positions agree with TRBD2. The CDR3 spans 17 residues. The germline V gene encodes CDR1 SGHDT and CDR2 YYEEEE. The trim removed 4 bases at V and 3 bases at J, leaving 7 bases unmatched. CDR3 bases: TGTGCCAGCAGCCCTTTGGGGACTAGCGGGGTCTACAATGAGCAGTTCTTC. It codes for CASSPLGTSGVYNEQFF.

There are a few counts of this clone. This rearrangement joins TRBV27 to TRBJ2-1; D is perhaps TRBD2 (5 bases). The CDR3 is 14 residues long. Looked up from germline, CDR1 is MNHEY and CDR2 is SMNVEV (reference sequence). V lost 4 bases and J lost 4, with 11 bases in between. The CDR3 sequence is CASSWAGGYNEQFF. The CDR3 DNA is TGTGCCAGCAGTTGGGCGGGCGGGTACAATGAGCAGTTCTTC.

V and J are TRBV21-1 and TRBJ2-5; the listed D gene, TRBD2, was not tested against the DNA. TRBV21-1 is a listed pseudogene. The CDR3 consists of 15 residues. CDR3 nucleotides: TGTGCCAGCAGCCCCGCGGCGGGCACCCAAGAGACCCAGTACTTC. Its protein is CASSPAAGTQETQYF.

The chain employs TRBV9 and TRBJ1-1; no clear D gene. This CDR3 has 13 amino acids. Germline values: CDR1 SGDLS, CDR2 YYNGEE. With 4 bases removed from V and 3 bases from J, the gap between germline ends came to 10 bases. The CDR3 sequence is CASSRKMDTEAFF. The CDR3 DNA follows: TGTGCCAGCAGCCGAAAGATGGACACTGAAGCTTTCTTT.

In the case of this clone: Other DNA sequences in this sample translate to the same CDR3. The V gene is TRBV9, the J gene TRBJ2-1, with D perhaps being TRBD1 or TRBD2 (6 bases each). The length of the CDR3 is 15 residues. V shed 0 bases and J shed 2 bases, with 9 bases lying between them. The germline V gene encodes CDR1 SGDLS and CDR2 YYNGEE. CDR3 residues: CASSVVGGTYNEQFF. In nucleotides, the CDR3 is TGTGCCAGCAGCGTAGTGGGGGGCACCTACAATGAGCAGTTCTTC. The variable domain in full, completed from reference TRBV9 and TRBJ2-1, reads DSGVTQTPKHLITATGQRVTLRCSPRSGDLSVYWYQQSLDQGLQFLIQYYNGEERAKGNILERFSAQQFPDLHSELNLSSLELGDSALYFCASSVVGGTYNEQFFGPGTRLTVL.

Points on this clone: The sample carries other DNA sequences with the same CDR3. V is TRBV9 and J is TRBJ1-1; D is undetermined. Trimming cost V 0 bases and J 2 bases, with 5 bases left between them. The CDR3 has 13 amino acids. Germline-derived CDR1 and CDR2 are SGDLS and YYNGEE. DNA for the CDR3: TGTGCCAGCAGCGTAGGGCCAAACACTGAAGCTTTCTTT. Its protein is CASSVGPNTEAFF.

The J gene is TRBJ2-7, the V gene TRBV18; 13 bases match TRBD2. This CDR3 comprises 16 residues. V was pared by 2 bases and J by 6 bases, with 7 bases of the junction left unmatched. Germline CDR1 is KGHSH and CDR2 is LQKENI. CDR3 DNA: TGTGCCAGCTCACCATCCGGGACTAGCGGGGCTGTCGAGCAGTACTTC. Translated, it gives CASSPSGTSGAVEQYF.

The DNA of the CDR3 is TGTGCCACCACGGACAACTCTGGAAACACCATATATTTT. It translates to CATTDNSGNTIYF. The genes are TRBV6-1 and TRBJ1-3, with D maybe TRBD1 (5 bases). This CDR3 contains 13 residues. Germline loops: CDR1 MNHNS, CDR2 SASEGT. Trimming took off 10 bases at V and 0 bases at J, with 10 bases between the two ends.

The V call is TRBV4-2, the J call TRBJ2-3; maybe TRBD2 (6 bases). CDR1 is LGHNA and CDR2 is YNFKEQ in the germline V gene. V was cut by 1 base and J by 1 base, with 9 bases left in between. The CDR3 has 15 amino acids. The CDR3 loop reads CASSQVASGTDTQYF. The CDR3 DNA reads as TGTGCCAGCAGCCAAGTGGCTAGCGGCACAGATACGCAGTATTTT.

The chain is built from TRBV7-2 and TRBJ1-2; 7 bases align to TRBD1. V lost 5 bases and J lost 2; bases outside the gene matches: 2. The CDR3 has 13 residues. Germline CDR1 and CDR2: SGHTA and FQGNSA. Here the CDR3 DNA reads TGTGCCAGCAGCCTACAGGGGAACTATGGCTACACCTTC. Protein sequence: CASSLQGNYGYTF.

The chain has TRBV9 and TRBJ2-2; 7 positions match TRBD2. Germline CDR1 is SGDLS and CDR2 is YYNGEE. This CDR3 contains 15 residues. The V gene end was trimmed by 3 bases and the J gene end by 4 bases; junction bases not matched to a gene: 6. The CDR3 spells CASSAGGSGTGELFF. For the CDR3, the DNA is TGTGCCAGCAGCGCCGGCGGGAGTGGCACCGGGGAGCTGTTTTTT.

This clone was seen a few times. The CDR3 is CAWSPATGIRSYNEQFF. The CDR3 DNA is TGTGCCTGGAGTCCCGCGACAGGTATCCGCTCCTACAATGAGCAGTTCTTC. V and J are TRBV30 and TRBJ2-1; TRBD1 is a possible D gene (6 bases). The V end was cut by 2 bases, the J end by 0 bases, with 17 bases between. The germline V gene encodes CDR1 GTSNPN and CDR2 SVGIG (reference sequence). The CDR3 is made up of 17 amino acids. The whole variable domain, remainder taken from reference TRBV30 and TRBJ2-1, is SQTIHQWPATLVQPVGSPLSLECTVEGTSNPNLYWYRQAAGRGLQLLFYSVGIGQISSEVPQNLSASRPQDRQFILSSKKLLLSDSGFYLCAWSPATGIRSYNEQFFGPGTRLTVL.

To note about this clone: At one boundary the junction diverges from the germline segment, which might be a read error. V and J are TRBV2 and TRBJ1-2, with D perhaps matching TRBD1 (6 bases). Germline V CDR1 and CDR2: SNHLY, FYNNEI. The CDR3 extends over 12 amino acids. CDR3: CASSPDTGGQFF. The CDR3, as DNA: TGTGCCAGCAGTCCAGACACCGGGGGCCAATTCTTC.

The chain joins TRBV27 to TRBJ2-1, with 8 positions matching TRBD2. The CDR3 loop spans 14 amino acids. In germline, CDR1 is MNHEY, CDR2 SMNVEV (reference sequence). J gave up 9 bases and V 1 base, and 5 bases lay outside the gene matches. CDR3 sequence: CASSLWVGRGEQFF. CDR3 sequence (DNA): TGTGCCAGCAGTTTATGGGTCGGGAGGGGTGAGCAGTTCTTC.

This chain connects TRBV7-8 to TRBJ2-7, with D unclear. CDR1 SGHVS and CDR2 FQNEAQ come from the germline V gene. V lost 3 bases and J 6 bases, leaving 12 bases between the germline ends. The CDR3 is made up of 13 amino acids. The CDR3 reads CASSFVTSGEQYF. The CDR3 nucleotides read TGTGCCAGCAGCTTCGTCACATCGGGCGAGCAGTACTTC.

This chain joins TRBV7-2 and TRBJ1-1; 8 positions agree with TRBD1. Germline CDR1 SGHTA, CDR2 FQGNSA. Trimming took 5 bases from V and 5 from J; bases not matched to a gene: 7. The CDR3 runs 14 residues. CDR3 coding DNA: TGTGCCAGCAGCAAACGGACAGGGATTACTGAAGCTTTCTTT. Its translation is CASSKRTGITEAFF. The full variable domain, completed using reference TRBV7-2 and TRBJ1-1, is GAGVSQSPSNKVTEKGKDVELRCDPISGHTALYWYRQSLGQGLEFLIYFQGNSAPDKSGLPSDRFSAERTGGSVSTLTIQRTQQEDSAVYLCASSKRTGITEAFFGQGTRLTVV.

This sequence joins TRBV28 and TRBJ1-2, with 7 positions matching TRBD1. The V gene's germline CDR1 is MDHEN and CDR2 SYDVKM. Trimming removed 5 bases from V and 5 bases from J; junction bases left unmatched: 11. This CDR3 has 15 residues. The CDR3 DNA reads as TGTGCCAGCAGTACCCCTGCGACAGGGTGGTATGGCTACACCTTC. Its protein product is CASSTPATGWYGYTF.

This clone was observed once. CDR3: CASSLGLLGTEAFF. CDR3 in DNA: TGTGCCAGCAGCTTGGGACTTCTGGGGACTGAAGCTTTCTTT. The V gene is TRBV7-2, the J gene TRBJ1-1; tentative D call: TRBD1 (5 bases). The germline V gene encodes CDR1 SGHTA and CDR2 FQGNSA. The CDR3 has 14 amino acids. Trimming stripped 3 bases from V and 5 bases from J, with 13 bases between. Combining the CDR3 with reference TRBV7-2 and TRBJ1-1 gives the whole variable domain GAGVSQSPSNKVTEKGKDVELRCDPISGHTALYWYRQSLGQGLEFLIYFQGNSAPDKSGLPSDRFSAERTGGSVSTLTIQRTQQEDSAVYLCASSLGLLGTEAFFGQGTRLTVV.

A single count supports this clone. The chain employs TRBV9 and TRBJ1-2; 8 bases are a match to TRBD1. Germline V lookup: CDR1 SGDLS, CDR2 YYNGEE. This CDR3 comprises 13 residues. J was trimmed by 7 bases and V by 4 bases; bases with no gene match: 6. The CDR3 here is CASSPGTGGGYTF. CDR3 nucleotide sequence: TGTGCCAGCAGCCCTGGGACAGGCGGTGGCTACACCTTC. Together with reference TRBV9 and TRBJ1-2, the CDR3 gives the full variable domain: DSGVTQTPKHLITATGQRVTLRCSPRSGDLSVYWYQQSLDQGLQFLIQYYNGEERAKGNILERFSAQQFPDLHSELNLSSLELGDSALYFCASSPGTGGGYTFGSGTRLTVV.

Concerning this clone: The junction differs from germline at one of its ends, possibly a read error. V gene TRBV6-5 combines with J gene TRBJ1-6, with D maybe TRBD1 (5 bases). Per the germline V gene, CDR1 is MNHEY and CDR2 is SVGAGI. This CDR3 has 15 amino acids. CDR3 protein: CAISVAGYRNSPLHF. DNA for the CDR3: TGTGCCATCAGTGTGGCAGGGTATCGTAATTCACCCCTCCACTTT.

The rearrangement links TRBV7-9 to TRBJ2-7, with D perhaps matching TRBD1 (5 bases). The CDR3 has 14 residues. The V gene's germline CDR1 is SEHNR and CDR2 FQNEAQ (reference sequence). The V gene lost 5 bases and the J gene lost 3 bases, with 14 bases spanning the gap. CDR3 coding DNA: TGTGCCAGCAGCCCGGGTACAGGTCACTACGAGCAGTACTTC. Translated, it gives CASSPGTGHYEQYF. The whole variable domain, filled in from reference TRBV7-9 and TRBJ2-7, reads DTGVSQNPRHKITKRGQNVTFRCDPISEHNRLYWYRQTLGQGPEFLTYFQNEAQLEKSRLLSDRFSAERPKGSFSTLEIQRTEQGDSAMYLCASSPGTGHYEQYFGPGTRLTVT.

This clone has only one observation. The chain couples TRBV9 to TRBJ2-2; 7 nucleotides align to TRBD2. Unmatched junction bases numbered 6, after V lost 6 bases and J lost 7 bases. The CDR3 is 13 amino acids. Germline CDR1 reads SGDLS; CDR2 reads YYNGEE. CDR3: CASTSWGGGELFF. The CDR3 DNA follows: TGTGCCAGCACCTCCTGGGGGGGCGGGGAGCTGTTTTTT.

This clone has a handful of counts. This rearrangement joins TRBV20-1 to TRBJ1-2; the D gene is possibly TRBD1 (6 bases). Germline assignment: CDR1 DFQATT and CDR2 SNEGSKA (reference sequence). Trimming cost V 6 bases and J 6 bases, with 11 bases left between them. The CDR3 totals 11 residues. The CDR3 DNA follows: TGCAGTGCGCCGAACAGGGATGGCTACACCTTC. It is translated as CSAPNRDGYTF.

The J gene is TRBJ1-3, the V gene TRBV5-6; 11 positions match TRBD1. This CDR3 is 14 amino acids long. Germline values: CDR1 SGHDT, CDR2 YYEEEE. V lost 4 bases to trimming and J lost 7 bases; unmatched junction nucleotides: 4. CDR3 amino acids: CASSARDRGNTIYF. The CDR3 DNA reads as TGTGCCAGCAGCGCCCGGGACAGGGGGAACACCATATATTTT.

The chain joins TRBV5-1 to TRBJ2-5; TRBD1 agrees at 9 bases. CDR1 and CDR2 from the germline V gene are SGHRS and YFSETQ. The length of the CDR3 is 15 residues. V trimming: 4 bases; J trimming: 5 bases; junction bases outside the gene matches: 9. The CDR3 protein is CASSRGYTGGETQYF. The CDR3 region has the DNA TGCGCCAGCAGCCGTGGGTACACAGGGGGCGAGACCCAGTACTTC.

The CDR3 protein is CASRPGRLYGYTF. The CDR3 nucleotides read TGTGCCAGCAGACCGGGACGGCTCTATGGCTACACCTTC. The rearrangement uses TRBV27 and TRBJ1-2, with D perhaps TRBD1 (5 bases). The V end was cut by 6 bases, the J end by 4 bases, with 12 bases between. The CDR3 contains 13 residues. Germline CDR1 reads MNHEY; CDR2 reads SMNVEV (reference sequence).

This clone was counted once. The CDR3 here is CASSLAAGGGNTIYF. The CDR3 nucleotides read TGTGCCAGCAGCTTAGCGGCAGGGGGTGGAAACACCATATATTTT. The V gene is TRBV7-2, the J gene TRBJ1-3, with 7 nucleotides matching TRBD1. Trimming at V came to 0 bases and at J to 3 bases, leaving 2 bases not matched to a gene. This CDR3 contains 15 residues. Germline V gene lookup returns CDR1 SGHTA and CDR2 FQGNSA.